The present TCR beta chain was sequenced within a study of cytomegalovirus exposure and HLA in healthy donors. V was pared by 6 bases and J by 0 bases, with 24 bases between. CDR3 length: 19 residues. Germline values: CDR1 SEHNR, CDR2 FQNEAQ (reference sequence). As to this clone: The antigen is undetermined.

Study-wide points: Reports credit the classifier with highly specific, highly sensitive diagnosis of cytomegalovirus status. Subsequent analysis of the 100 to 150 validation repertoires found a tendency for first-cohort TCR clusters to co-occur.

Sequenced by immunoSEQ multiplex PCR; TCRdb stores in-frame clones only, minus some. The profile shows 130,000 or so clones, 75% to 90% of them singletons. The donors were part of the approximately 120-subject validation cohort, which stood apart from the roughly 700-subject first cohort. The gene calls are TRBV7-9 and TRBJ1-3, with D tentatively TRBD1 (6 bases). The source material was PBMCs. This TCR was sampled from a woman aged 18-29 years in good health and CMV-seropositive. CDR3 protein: CASSGTTRTEHLSGNTIYF. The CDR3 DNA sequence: TGTGCCAGCAGTGGGACGACCCGGACAGAGCACCTCTCTGGAAACACCATATATTTT.